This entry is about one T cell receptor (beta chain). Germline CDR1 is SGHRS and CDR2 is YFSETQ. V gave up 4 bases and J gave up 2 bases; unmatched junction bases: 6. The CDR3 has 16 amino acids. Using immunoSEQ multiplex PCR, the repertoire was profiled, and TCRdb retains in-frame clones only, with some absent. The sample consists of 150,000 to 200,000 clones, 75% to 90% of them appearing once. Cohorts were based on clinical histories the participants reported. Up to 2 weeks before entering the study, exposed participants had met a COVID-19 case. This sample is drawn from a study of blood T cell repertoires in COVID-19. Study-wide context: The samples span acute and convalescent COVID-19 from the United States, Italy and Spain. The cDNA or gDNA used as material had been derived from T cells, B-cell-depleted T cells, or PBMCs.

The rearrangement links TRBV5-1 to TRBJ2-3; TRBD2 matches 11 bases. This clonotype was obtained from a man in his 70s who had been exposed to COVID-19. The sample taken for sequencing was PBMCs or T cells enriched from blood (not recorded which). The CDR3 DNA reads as TGCGCCAGCAGCGGAGGACTAGCGGGTATCACAGATACGCAGTATTTT. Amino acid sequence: CASSGGLAGITDTQYF.